This T cell receptor (beta chain) was sequenced for a study of blood T cell repertoires in COVID-19. At the level of the study: T cells, B-cell-depleted T cells, or PBMCs supplied cDNA or gDNA.

Libraries were prepared by immunoSEQ multiplex PCR; TCRdb keeps only in-frame clonotypes and omits some of them. The sample includes over 85,000 clones, around nine tenths of them seen just once. The V gene's germline CDR1 is KGHSH and CDR2 LQKENI. The CDR3 runs 14 residues. With V trimmed by 6 bases and J by 5 bases, 4 bases remained unmatched. This clonotype was obtained from a man between 65 and 79 years old with acute or convalescent COVID-19. The chain couples TRBV18 to TRBJ2-5; 12 bases fit TRBD2. The sample was peripheral blood. Written as DNA, the CDR3 is TGTGCCAGCTCGCCTACTAGCGGGGGGGAGACCCAGTACTTC. The encoded protein is CASSPTSGGETQYF.